This T cell receptor beta chain is drawn from a study of T cell responses to AZD1222 COVID-19 vaccine. Study conclusions and caveats: The sample set comprised mostly white British donors with more females, and clonal diversity was possibly underestimated. Spike was spanned by vaccine-associated CD4 TCRs, which were dominant at 160-218 and 743-854. Sampling captured repertoires only after the peak T cell response. Baseline serostatus was positive in only a handful of AZD1222 recipients.

Some clones are missing from TCRdb's copy, which holds only in-frame ones; the method was immunoSEQ multiplex PCR. The table includes over 100,000 clones, more than 70% detected once. V lost 6 bases and J 6 bases, leaving 9 bases between the germline ends. CDR3 length equals 12 residues. The germline gives CDR1 MNHEY, CDR2 SVGAGI. As concerns this clone: Its antigen is still unknown.

The J gene is TRBJ1-5, the V gene TRBV6-5; D not certain. The input for sequencing was peripheral blood, taken on day 0 of AZD1222 vaccination. The clonotype originates from an adult in good health. This CDR3 reads CASRFPPQPQHF. CDR3 sequence (DNA): TGTGCCAGCAGGTTCCCTCCTCAGCCCCAGCATTTT.